The next 22 T cell receptor beta chains were all read from a single sample in a study of T cell changes during pregnancy in multiple sclerosis. Method: immunoSEQ multiplex PCR; TCRdb's copy keeps in-frame clones and lacks some. The sample lists 42,000 or so clones, almost 95% occurring once. Sequencing was performed on CD8+ T cells from peripheral blood mononuclear cells, taken in the third trimester of pregnancy. These receptors were obtained from a female donor with multiple sclerosis, enrolled in a pregnancy study.

This chain uses TRBV12-5 with TRBJ2-1; 8 bases align to TRBD1. Per the germline V gene, CDR1 is LGHNT and CDR2 is FRNRAP. The CDR3 runs 17 residues. V gave up 2 bases and J gave up 0 bases; unmatched junction bases: 6. The CDR3 spells CASGLSTGADSYNEQFF. CDR3 DNA: TGTGCTAGTGGTTTGTCGACAGGGGCCGACTCCTACAATGAGCAGTTCTTC.

The V call is TRBV19, the J call TRBJ1-2; 9 nucleotides line up with TRBD1. The CDR3 is made up of 16 amino acids. V lost 1 base and J lost 7; bases outside the gene matches: 10. In germline, CDR1 is LNHDA, CDR2 SQIVND (reference sequence). CDR3 sequence (DNA): TGTGCCAGTAGTATAGGGCCGGGACAGGGAGTCCTTGGCTACACCTTC. Its translation is CASSIGPGQGVLGYTF.

The chain recombines TRBV10-3 with TRBJ2-2, with 9 nucleotides matching TRBD1. Germline CDR1 reads ENHRY; CDR2 reads SYGVKD. J was trimmed by 7 bases and V by 4 bases; bases with no gene match: 4. This CDR3 has 14 residues. The CDR3 region is CAISGTGDSGELFF. In DNA, the CDR3 is TGTGCCATCAGTGGGACAGGGGATAGCGGGGAGCTGTTTTTT.

The J gene is TRBJ2-2, the V gene TRBV29-1; D is possibly TRBD1 (6 bases). With 1 base removed from V and 4 bases from J, the gap between germline ends came to 13 bases. Per germline, CDR1 SQVTM and CDR2 ANQGSEA. There are 15 residues in the CDR3. CDR3 DNA sequence: TGCAGCGTTGAAGCCACCAGGGGCGGCACCGGGGAGCTGTTTTTT. It codes for CSVEATRGGTGELFF.

This clone ranks as medium-sized. The chain carries TRBV30 and TRBJ2-3; 9 nucleotides line up with TRBD2. The J segment lost 3 bases and the V segment lost 2 bases, leaving 15 bases of the junction unmatched. CDR3 length: 18 residues. Germline CDR1 and CDR2: GTSNPN and SVGIG (reference sequence). The CDR3 sequence is CAWSIGIQREVGTDTQYF. In nucleotides, the CDR3 is TGTGCCTGGAGTATCGGTATCCAGCGGGAGGTAGGAACAGATACGCAGTATTTT.

V and J are TRBV28 and TRBJ2-7, with TRBD2 identical over 11 bases. Per germline, CDR1 MDHEN and CDR2 SYDVKM. This CDR3 has 16 amino acids. With 2 bases clipped from V and 3 bases from J, the junction kept 6 bases outside the gene matches. CDR3 DNA sequence: TGTGCCAGCAGTTTAGAACTAGCGGGAGCTCACTACGAGCAGTACTTC. It is translated as CASSLELAGAHYEQYF.

The rearrangement uses TRBV27 and TRBJ2-2, with D maybe TRBD2 (6 bases). Trimming removed 5 bases at V and 1 base at J, with 26 bases between. This CDR3 spans 20 amino acids. Germline V gene data show CDR1 as MNHEY and CDR2 as SMNVEV (reference sequence). CDR3 in DNA: TGTGCCAGCAGTCTCTTCTCTTACGGGGTTAGGAGGGGGAACACCGGGGAGCTGTTTTTT. This translates into CASSLFSYGVRRGNTGELFF.

V usage is TRBV4-2 and J usage is TRBJ2-7; D not resolved. The V and J ends lost 3 bases and 7 bases respectively, with 10 bases between them. The germline V gene encodes CDR1 LGHNA and CDR2 YNFKEQ. This CDR3 region has 12 residues. The CDR3 DNA follows: TGTGCCAGCAGCCAGATCTCCCAGGAGCAGTACTTC. It codes for CASSQISQEQYF.

The chain couples TRBV4-1 to TRBJ1-2, with D possibly matching TRBD1 (6 bases). V dropped 6 bases and J dropped 3 bases, with 20 bases sitting between them. Germline-derived CDR1 and CDR2 are MGHRA and YSYEKL. The CDR3 spans 16 residues. CDR3 amino acids: CASRSASWDTDYGYTF. The CDR3 coding sequence is TGCGCCAGCAGGTCCGCTTCGTGGGACACAGACTATGGCTACACCTTC.

The rearrangement joins TRBV15 to TRBJ2-3, with TRBD2 matching over 10 bases. Germline trimming cut 8 bases from V and 5 bases from J; bases unmatched to any gene: 7. Per the germline V gene, CDR1 is LNHNV and CDR2 is YYDKDF (reference sequence). The CDR3 spans 14 residues. The CDR3 region is CATWGAGGGDTQYF. The CDR3 DNA is TGTGCCACCTGGGGAGCGGGAGGGGGAGATACGCAGTATTTT.

The J gene is TRBJ2-3, the V gene TRBV6-5; the match to TRBD2 covers 11 bases. J was trimmed by 7 bases and V by 6 bases; bases with no gene match: 6. Germline values: CDR1 MNHEY, CDR2 SVGAGI. The CDR3 is 14 amino acids. CDR3 sequence (DNA): TGTGCCAGCAGCCCGGGACTAGCGGTGAATACGCAGTATTTT. It specifies CASSPGLAVNTQYF.

This sequence joins TRBV11-2 and TRBJ2-7, with D possibly matching TRBD1 (6 bases). The CDR3 runs to 13 residues. Germline V gene lookup returns CDR1 SGHAT and CDR2 FQNNGV. Trimming stripped 1 base from V and 3 bases from J, with 7 bases between. The CDR3 DNA is TGTGCCAGCAGCTTAGGAGGGGGCTACGAGCAGTACTTC. It is translated as CASSLGGGYEQYF.

As concerns this clone: The sample holds other DNA sequences that translate to the same CDR3. The gene calls are TRBV28 and TRBJ2-1; D is unresolved. Germline V lookup: CDR1 MDHEN, CDR2 SYDVKM. The CDR3 is 11 amino acids. The V and J ends lost 4 bases and 4 bases respectively, with 2 bases between them. The DNA for the CDR3 is TGTGCCAGCAGTTCGTACAATGAGCAGTTCTTC. Translated: CASSSYNEQFF.

The CDR3 sequence: CASSLDGTDMNTEAFF. CDR3 nucleotides: TGTGCCAGCAGCTTAGATGGGACAGACATGAACACTGAAGCTTTCTTT. The J gene is TRBJ1-1, the V gene TRBV7-6; 7 bases line up with TRBD1. Germline V gives CDR1 SGHVS, CDR2 FNYEAQ. V trimming: 1 base; J trimming: 0 bases; junction bases outside the gene matches: 5. The CDR3 covers 16 residues.

This chain connects TRBV4-2 to TRBJ2-2, with D perhaps matching TRBD1 (5 bases). CDR3 length: 15 residues. The germline V gene has CDR1 LGHNA and CDR2 YNFKEQ. The V and J ends lost 3 bases and 4 bases respectively, with 12 bases between them. CDR3: CASSHYIGATGELFF. As DNA, the CDR3 is TGTGCCAGCAGCCACTACATTGGGGCCACCGGGGAGCTGTTTTTT.

The chain carries TRBV5-1 and TRBJ2-1; TRBD1 agrees at 9 bases. Germline-derived CDR1 and CDR2 are SGHRS and YFSETQ. The CDR3 runs to 15 residues. J gave up 2 bases and V 4 bases, and 4 bases lay outside the gene matches. CDR3: CASSPQGATYNEQFF. For the CDR3, the DNA is TGCGCCAGCAGCCCACAGGGGGCGACCTACAATGAGCAGTTCTTC.

CDR3 DNA sequence: TGTGCCAGCAGCGTAGGGGACTTCTACGAGCAGTACTTC. Amino acids: CASSVGDFYEQYF. The chain recombines TRBV9 with TRBJ2-7, with D tentatively TRBD2 (6 bases). This CDR3 has 13 amino acids. Trimming removed 0 bases at V and 3 bases at J, with 7 bases between. CDR1 is SGDLS, CDR2 YYNGEE, per germline.

The chain recombines TRBV11-3 with TRBJ2-3, with 11 bases matching TRBD2. The CDR3 is 17 residues long. CDR1 and CDR2 from the germline V gene are SGHNT and YENEEA. Losses at the gene ends were 1 base for V and 2 bases for J; bases not matched to a gene: 5. The CDR3 spells CASSLGGLAGTTDTQYF. For the CDR3, the DNA is TGTGCCAGCAGCTTAGGCGGACTAGCGGGTACCACAGATACGCAGTATTTT.

The chain carries TRBV7-9 and TRBJ2-3; D uncertain. The germline gives CDR1 SEHNR, CDR2 FQNEAQ (reference sequence). This CDR3 comprises 11 residues. Trimming left V 5 bases short and J 6 bases short, with 6 bases between. The CDR3 loop reads CASSNGDTQYF. CDR3 DNA sequence: TGTGCCAGCAGCAACGGGGATACGCAGTATTTT.

The rearrangement uses TRBV9 and TRBJ1-1, with a weak D call TRBD1 (6 bases). The CDR3 sequence is 16 residues long. The V gene lost 3 bases and the J gene lost 4 bases, with 19 bases spanning the gap. Germline lookup yields CDR1 SGDLS and CDR2 YYNGEE. The CDR3 nucleotides read TGTGCCAGCAGCGCCGGGGAATTCAGGGGATTCACTGAAGCTTTCTTT. Amino acid sequence: CASSAGEFRGFTEAFF.

The chain recombines TRBV7-9 with TRBJ2-1; possible D gene TRBD2, 5 bases. This CDR3 spans 15 amino acids. Germline CDR1 SEHNR, CDR2 FQNEAQ (reference sequence). Trimming cost V 0 bases and J 9 bases, with 15 bases left between them. CDR3 coding DNA: TGTGCCAGCAGCTTAGCGGGTCTAGCAGGAGGTGAGCAGTTCTTC. Residues: CASSLAGLAGGEQFF.

The chain couples TRBV9 to TRBJ1-1; weak D call: TRBD1 (5 bases). Germline CDR1 and CDR2: SGDLS and YYNGEE. V lost 5 bases and J 7 bases, leaving 18 bases between the germline ends. The CDR3 runs 14 residues. The CDR3 spells CASSTGTPTFEAFF. DNA of the CDR3: TGTGCCAGCAGTACAGGAACCCCGACATTTGAAGCTTTCTTT.